This T cell receptor beta chain was documented in a study of blood T cells in healthy people across ages. Overall study context: Template switching caught about one barcoded beta molecule for each two T cells. Study observations and caveats: Age brought a roughly linear fall in TCR beta diversity measured per million T cells.

Each individual donor underwent a draw of approximately 10 milliliters of peripheral blood. Samples each yielded at least 5 micrograms of total RNA. As to this clonotype: Its antigen remains unknown.

V was cut by 6 bases and J by 6 bases, with 18 bases left in between. This CDR3 has 16 residues. Germline V gene sequence: CDR1 SEHNR, CDR2 FQNEAQ (reference sequence). Together with a sample-barcoded 5' primer, a J-beta primer mix was included in a second PCR lasting about 6 to 11 cycles. One entry per CDR3 protein, called by TCRdb with MiXCR from the 5' RACE reads. The sample gives hundreds of thousands of distinct CDR3 sequences, under 25% of which show up once; around 3.4% is in the top ten. The rearrangement joins TRBV7-9 to TRBJ1-6, with D tentatively TRBD1 (6 bases). The TCR comes from a man between 70 and 80 years old in good health. Sequences were obtained from blood. CDR3 amino acids: CASSRKGGQANSPLHF. CDR3 sequence (DNA): TGTGCCAGCAGTCGCAAGGGGGGACAAGCTAATTCACCCCTCCACTTT.